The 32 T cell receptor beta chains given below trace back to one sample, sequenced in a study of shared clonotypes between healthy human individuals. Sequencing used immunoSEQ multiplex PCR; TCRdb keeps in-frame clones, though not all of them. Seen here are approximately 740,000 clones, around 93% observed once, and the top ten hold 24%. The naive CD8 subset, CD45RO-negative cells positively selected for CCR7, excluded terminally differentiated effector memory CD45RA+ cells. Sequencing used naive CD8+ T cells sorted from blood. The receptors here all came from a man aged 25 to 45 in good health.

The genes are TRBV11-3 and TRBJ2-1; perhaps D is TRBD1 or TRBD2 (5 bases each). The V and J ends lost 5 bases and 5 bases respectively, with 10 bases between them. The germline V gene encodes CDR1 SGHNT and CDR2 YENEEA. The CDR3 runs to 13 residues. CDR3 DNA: TGTGCCAGCAGCCCGGGGCCCAACAATGAGCAGTTCTTC. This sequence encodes CASSPGPNNEQFF. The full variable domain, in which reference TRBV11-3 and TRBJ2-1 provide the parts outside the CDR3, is EAGVVQSPRYKIIEKKQPVAFWCNPISGHNTLYWYLQNLGQGPELLIRYENEEAVDDSQLPKDRFSAERLKGVDSTLKIQPAELGDSAVYLCASSPGPNNEQFFGPGTRLTVL.

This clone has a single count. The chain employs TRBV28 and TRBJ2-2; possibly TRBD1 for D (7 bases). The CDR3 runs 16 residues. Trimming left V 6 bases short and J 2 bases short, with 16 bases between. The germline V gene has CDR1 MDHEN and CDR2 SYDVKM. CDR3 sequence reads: CASSPRGTDNTGELFF. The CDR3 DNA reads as TGTGCCAGCAGCCCTCGCGGGACAGATAACACCGGGGAGCTGTTTTTT.

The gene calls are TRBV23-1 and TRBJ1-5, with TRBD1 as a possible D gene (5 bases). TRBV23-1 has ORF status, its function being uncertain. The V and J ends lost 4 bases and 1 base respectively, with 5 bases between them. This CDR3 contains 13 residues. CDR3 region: CASSRGSNQPQHF. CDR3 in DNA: TGCGCCAGCAGTCGGGGGAGCAATCAGCCCCAGCATTTT.

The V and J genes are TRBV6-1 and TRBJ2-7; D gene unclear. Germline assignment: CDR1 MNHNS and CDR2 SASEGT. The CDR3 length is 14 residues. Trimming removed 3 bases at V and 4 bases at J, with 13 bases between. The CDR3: CASSESVQRYEQYF. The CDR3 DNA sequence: TGTGCCAGCAGTGAGAGCGTCCAGAGGTACGAGCAGTACTTC.

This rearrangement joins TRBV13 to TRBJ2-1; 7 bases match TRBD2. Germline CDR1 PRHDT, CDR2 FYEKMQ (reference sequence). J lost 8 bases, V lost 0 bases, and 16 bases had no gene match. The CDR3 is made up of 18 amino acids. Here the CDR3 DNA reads TGTGCCAGCAGCTTAGGCCACTTTCTGGGGGAGGGCGGAGATGAGCAGTTCTTC. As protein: CASSLGHFLGEGGDEQFF.

The CDR3, as DNA: TGTGCCAGCAGCTTGGGGGCTAGCGGGTTCTACGAGCAGTACTTC. This codes for CASSLGASGFYEQYF. The rearrangement uses TRBV7-2 and TRBJ2-7, with 8 bases lining up with TRBD2. Trimming removed 3 bases from V and 3 bases from J; junction bases left unmatched: 7. Germline lookup yields CDR1 SGHTA and CDR2 FQGNSA. The CDR3 length is 15 residues.

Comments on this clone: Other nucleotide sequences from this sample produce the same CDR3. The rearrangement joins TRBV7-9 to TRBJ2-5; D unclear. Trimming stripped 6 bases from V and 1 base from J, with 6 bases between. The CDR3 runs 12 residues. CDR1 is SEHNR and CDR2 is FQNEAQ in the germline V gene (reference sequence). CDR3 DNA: TGTGCCAGCAGTCCCTTCCAAGAGACCCAGTACTTC. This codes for CASSPFQETQYF.

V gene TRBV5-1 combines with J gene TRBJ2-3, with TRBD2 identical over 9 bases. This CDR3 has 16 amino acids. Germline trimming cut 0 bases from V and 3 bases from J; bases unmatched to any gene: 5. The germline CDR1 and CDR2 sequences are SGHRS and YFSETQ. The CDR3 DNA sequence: TGCGCCAGCAGCTTGGATGGAGCGGGAGGAACAGATACGCAGTATTTT. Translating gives CASSLDGAGGTDTQYF. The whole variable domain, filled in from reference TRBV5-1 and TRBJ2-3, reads KAGVTQTPRYLIKTRGQQVTLSCSPISGHRSVSWYQQTPGQGLQFLFEYFSETQRNKGNFPGRFSGRQFSNSRSEMNVSTLELGDSALYLCASSLDGAGGTDTQYFGPGTRLTVL.

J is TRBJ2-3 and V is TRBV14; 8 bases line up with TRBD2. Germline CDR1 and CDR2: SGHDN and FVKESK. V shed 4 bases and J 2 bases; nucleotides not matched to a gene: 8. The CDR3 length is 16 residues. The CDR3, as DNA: TGTGCCAGCAGCCCAACCTCTAGCGGGTTCACAGATACGCAGTATTTT. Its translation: CASSPTSSGFTDTQYF.

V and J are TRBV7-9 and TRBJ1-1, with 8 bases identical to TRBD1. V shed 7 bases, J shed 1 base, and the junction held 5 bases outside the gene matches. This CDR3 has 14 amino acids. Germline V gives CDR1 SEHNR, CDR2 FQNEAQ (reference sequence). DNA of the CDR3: TGTGCCAGCACCTGGACAGGGACGAACACTGAAGCTTTCTTT. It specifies CASTWTGTNTEAFF.

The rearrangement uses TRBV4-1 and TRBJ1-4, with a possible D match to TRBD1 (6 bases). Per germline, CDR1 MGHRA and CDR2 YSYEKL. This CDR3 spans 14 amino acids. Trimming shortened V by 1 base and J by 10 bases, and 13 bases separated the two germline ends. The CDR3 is CASSQARGLGKLFF. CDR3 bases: TGCGCCAGCAGCCAAGCGAGGGGGTTAGGAAAACTGTTTTTT.

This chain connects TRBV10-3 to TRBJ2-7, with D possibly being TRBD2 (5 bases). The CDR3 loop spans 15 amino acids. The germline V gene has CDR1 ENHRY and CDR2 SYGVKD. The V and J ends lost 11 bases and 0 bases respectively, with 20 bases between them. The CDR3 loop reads CASSLAGKSSYEQYF. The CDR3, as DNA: TGTGCCTCCTCGTTGGCGGGCAAAAGCTCCTACGAGCAGTACTTC.

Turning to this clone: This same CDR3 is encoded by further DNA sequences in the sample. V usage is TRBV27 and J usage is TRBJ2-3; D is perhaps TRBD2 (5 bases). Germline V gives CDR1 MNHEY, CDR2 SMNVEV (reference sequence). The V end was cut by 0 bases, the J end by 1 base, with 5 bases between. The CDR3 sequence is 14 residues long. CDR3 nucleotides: TGTGCCAGCAGTTTATCAGCGGGCACAGATACGCAGTATTTT. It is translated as CASSLSAGTDTQYF.

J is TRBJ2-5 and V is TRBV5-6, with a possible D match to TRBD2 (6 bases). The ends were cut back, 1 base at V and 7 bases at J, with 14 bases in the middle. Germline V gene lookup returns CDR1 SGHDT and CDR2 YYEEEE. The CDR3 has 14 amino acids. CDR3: CASSLLEGLRTQYF. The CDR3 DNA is TGTGCCAGCAGCTTGTTGGAGGGGCTAAGGACCCAGTACTTC. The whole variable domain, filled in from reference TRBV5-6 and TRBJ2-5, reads DAGVTQSPTHLIKTRGQQVTLRCSPKSGHDTVSWYQQALGQGPQFIFQYYEEEERQRGNFPDRFSGHQFPNYSSELNVNALLLGDSALYLCASSLLEGLRTQYFGPGTRLLVL.

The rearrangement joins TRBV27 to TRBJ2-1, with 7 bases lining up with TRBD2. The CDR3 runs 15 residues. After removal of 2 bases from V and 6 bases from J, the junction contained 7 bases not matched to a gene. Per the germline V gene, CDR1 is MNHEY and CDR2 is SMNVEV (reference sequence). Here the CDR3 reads CASSLGLTSPNEQFF. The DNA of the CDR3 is TGTGCCAGCAGTTTAGGCCTGACTAGCCCCAATGAGCAGTTCTTC.

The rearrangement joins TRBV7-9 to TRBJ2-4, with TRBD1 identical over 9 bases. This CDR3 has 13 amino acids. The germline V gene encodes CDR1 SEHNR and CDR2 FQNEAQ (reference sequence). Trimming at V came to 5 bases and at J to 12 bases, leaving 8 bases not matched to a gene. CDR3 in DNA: TGTGCCAGCAGCCCACAGGGGGCGGAGACTCAGTACTTC. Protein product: CASSPQGAETQYF.

The CDR3 reads CAWSVPGLSYGYTF. The CDR3 DNA sequence: TGTGCCTGGAGTGTACCGGGGCTCAGCTATGGCTACACCTTC. The genes are TRBV30 and TRBJ1-2; TRBD1 is a possible D gene (5 bases). There are 14 residues in the CDR3. V was cut by 0 bases and J by 4 bases, with 12 bases left in between. Germline loops: CDR1 GTSNPN, CDR2 SVGIG (reference sequence).

The CDR3 sequence is CASIGQGMSSYNEQFF. CDR3 nucleotides: TGTGCCAGCATCGGACAGGGTATGAGCTCCTACAATGAGCAGTTCTTC. The chain is built from TRBV27 and TRBJ2-1, with 8 bases fitting TRBD1. CDR1 and CDR2 from the germline V gene are MNHEY and SMNVEV (reference sequence). V lost 7 bases and J lost 0; bases outside the gene matches: 8. CDR3 length: 16 residues.

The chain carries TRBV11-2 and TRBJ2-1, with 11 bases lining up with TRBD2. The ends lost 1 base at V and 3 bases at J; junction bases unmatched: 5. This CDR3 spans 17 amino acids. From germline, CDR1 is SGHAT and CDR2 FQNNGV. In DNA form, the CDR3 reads TGTGCCAGCAGCTTAGGAACTAGCGGGAGAGTCTACAATGAGCAGTTCTTC. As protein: CASSLGTSGRVYNEQFF. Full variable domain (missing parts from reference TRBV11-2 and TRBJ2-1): EAGVAQSPRYKIIEKRQSVAFWCNPISGHATLYWYQQILGQGPKLLIQFQNNGVVDDSQLPKDRFSAERLKGVDSTLKIQPAKLEDSAVYLCASSLGTSGRVYNEQFFGPGTRLTVL.

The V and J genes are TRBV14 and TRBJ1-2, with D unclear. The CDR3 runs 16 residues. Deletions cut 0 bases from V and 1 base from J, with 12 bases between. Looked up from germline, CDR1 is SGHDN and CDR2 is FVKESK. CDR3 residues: CASSQDPRAVNYGYTF. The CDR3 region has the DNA TGTGCCAGCAGCCAAGATCCCCGGGCTGTTAACTATGGCTACACCTTC. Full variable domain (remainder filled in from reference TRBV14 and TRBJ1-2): EAGVTQFPSHSVIEKGQTVTLRCDPISGHDNLYWYRRVMGKEIKFLLHFVKESKQDESGMPNNRFLAERTGGTYSTLKVQPAELEDSGVYFCASSQDPRAVNYGYTFGSGTRLTVV.

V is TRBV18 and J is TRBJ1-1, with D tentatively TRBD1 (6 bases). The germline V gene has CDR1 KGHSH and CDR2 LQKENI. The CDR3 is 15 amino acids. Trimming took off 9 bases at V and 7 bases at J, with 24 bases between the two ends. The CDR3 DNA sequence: TGTGCCAGTATTGGGGGGGCCGCTCGTTATAATGAAGCTTTCTTT. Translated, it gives CASIGGAARYNEAFF.

CDR3 sequence (DNA): TGTGCCAGCAGCACCCATGGGGGCCGCACAGATACGCAGTATTTT. Its translation is CASSTHGGRTDTQYF. V usage is TRBV5-6 and J usage is TRBJ2-3, with TRBD1 as a possible D gene (6 bases). The CDR3 sequence is 15 residues long. CDR1 is SGHDT, CDR2 YYEEEE, per germline. Trimming took 4 bases from V and 1 from J, leaving 13 bases between them.

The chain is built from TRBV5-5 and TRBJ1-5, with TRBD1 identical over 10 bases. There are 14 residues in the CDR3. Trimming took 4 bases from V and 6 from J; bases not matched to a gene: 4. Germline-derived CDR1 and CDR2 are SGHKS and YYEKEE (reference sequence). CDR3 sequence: CASSPTGGSQPQHF. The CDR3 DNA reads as TGTGCCAGCAGCCCGACAGGGGGCTCTCAGCCCCAGCATTTT.

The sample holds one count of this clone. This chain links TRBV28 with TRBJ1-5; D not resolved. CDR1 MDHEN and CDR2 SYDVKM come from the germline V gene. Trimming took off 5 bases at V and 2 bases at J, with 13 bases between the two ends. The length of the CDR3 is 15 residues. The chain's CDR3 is CASSLNRWGNQPQHF. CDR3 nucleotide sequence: TGTGCCAGCAGTCTGAACCGGTGGGGCAATCAGCCCCAGCATTTT.

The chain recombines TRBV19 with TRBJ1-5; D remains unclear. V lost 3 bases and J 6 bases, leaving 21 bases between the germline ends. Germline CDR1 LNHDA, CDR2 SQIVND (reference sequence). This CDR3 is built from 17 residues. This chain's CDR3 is CASSIQVLDNKVQPQHF. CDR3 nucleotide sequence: TGTGCCAGTAGTATTCAGGTACTCGATAACAAAGTTCAGCCCCAGCATTTT.

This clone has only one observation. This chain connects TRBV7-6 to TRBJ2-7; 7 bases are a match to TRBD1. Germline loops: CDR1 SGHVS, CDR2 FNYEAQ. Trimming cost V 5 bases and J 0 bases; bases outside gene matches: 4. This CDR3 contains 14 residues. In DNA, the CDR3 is TGTGCCAGCAGCGCACGGGACAGCTCCTACGAGCAGTACTTC. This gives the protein CASSARDSSYEQYF.

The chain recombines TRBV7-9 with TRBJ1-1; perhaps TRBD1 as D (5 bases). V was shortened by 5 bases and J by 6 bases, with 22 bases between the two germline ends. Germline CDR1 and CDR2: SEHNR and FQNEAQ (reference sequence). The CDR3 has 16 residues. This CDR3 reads CASSARDPYGDSEAFF. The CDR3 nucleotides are TGTGCCAGCAGCGCACGGGACCCTTACGGAGACTCTGAAGCTTTCTTT.

The CDR3 nucleotides are TGTGCCAGCAGGGGAAAAAGTCGCGGGGCGAAGAGTATGCCCCAGCATTTT. This codes for CASRGKSRGAKSMPQHF. The chain is built from TRBV9 and TRBJ1-5; maybe TRBD1 (5 bases). The ends were cut back, 5 bases at V and 9 bases at J, with 27 bases in the middle. The CDR3 is 17 amino acids. Germline V CDR1 and CDR2: SGDLS, YYNGEE.

CDR3 nucleotide sequence: TGTGCCAGCAGCTTAGACATTTATCAGCCCCAGCATTTT. Amino acids: CASSLDIYQPQHF. J is TRBJ1-5 and V is TRBV7-2; D uncertain. Germline CDR1 is SGHTA and CDR2 is FQGNSA. Trimming stripped 1 base from V and 5 bases from J, with 6 bases between. The CDR3 runs to 13 residues.

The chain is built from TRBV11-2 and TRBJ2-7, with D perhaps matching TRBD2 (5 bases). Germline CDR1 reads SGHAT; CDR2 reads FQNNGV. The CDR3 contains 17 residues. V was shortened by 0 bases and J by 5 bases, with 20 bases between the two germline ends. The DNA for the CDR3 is TGTGCCAGCAGCTTAGACGCCTATACCGTGGGAGTGAACGAGCAGTACTTC. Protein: CASSLDAYTVGVNEQYF. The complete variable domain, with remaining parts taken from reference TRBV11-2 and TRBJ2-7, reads EAGVAQSPRYKIIEKRQSVAFWCNPISGHATLYWYQQILGQGPKLLIQFQNNGVVDDSQLPKDRFSAERLKGVDSTLKIQPAKLEDSAVYLCASSLDAYTVGVNEQYFGPGTRLTVT.

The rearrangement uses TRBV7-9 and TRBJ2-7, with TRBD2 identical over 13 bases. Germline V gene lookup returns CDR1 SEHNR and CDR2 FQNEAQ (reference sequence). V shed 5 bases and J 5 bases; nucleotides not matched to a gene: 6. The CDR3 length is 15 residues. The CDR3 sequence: CASSPTGTSGNEQYF. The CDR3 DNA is TGTGCCAGCAGCCCCACCGGGACTAGCGGGAACGAGCAGTACTTC.

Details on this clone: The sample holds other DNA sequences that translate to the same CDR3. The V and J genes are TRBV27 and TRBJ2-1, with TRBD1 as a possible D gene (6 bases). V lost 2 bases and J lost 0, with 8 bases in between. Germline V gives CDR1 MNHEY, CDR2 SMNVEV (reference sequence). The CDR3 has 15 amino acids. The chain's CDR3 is CASSLADSSYNEQFF. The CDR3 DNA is TGTGCCAGCAGTTTAGCGGACAGCTCCTACAATGAGCAGTTCTTC.